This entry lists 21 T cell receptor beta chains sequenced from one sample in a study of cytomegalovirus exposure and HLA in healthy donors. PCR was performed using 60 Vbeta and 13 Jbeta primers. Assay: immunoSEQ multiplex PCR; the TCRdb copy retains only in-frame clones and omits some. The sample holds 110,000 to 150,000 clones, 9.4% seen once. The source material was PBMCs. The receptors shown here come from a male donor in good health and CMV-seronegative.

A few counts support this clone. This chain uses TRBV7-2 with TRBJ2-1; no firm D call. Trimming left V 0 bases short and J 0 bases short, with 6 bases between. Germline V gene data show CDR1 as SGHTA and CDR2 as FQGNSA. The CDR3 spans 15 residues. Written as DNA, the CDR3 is TGTGCCAGCAGCTTAGCGCTAAGCTCCTACAATGAGCAGTTCTTC. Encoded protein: CASSLALSSYNEQFF.

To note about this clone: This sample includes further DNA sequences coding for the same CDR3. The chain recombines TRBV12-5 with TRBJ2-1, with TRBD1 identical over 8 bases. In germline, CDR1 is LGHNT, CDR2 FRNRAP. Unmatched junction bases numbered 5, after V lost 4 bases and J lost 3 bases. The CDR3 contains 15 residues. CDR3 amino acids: CASGSGTGIYNEQFF. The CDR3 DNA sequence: TGTGCTAGTGGTTCAGGGACAGGCATCTACAATGAGCAGTTCTTC.

The CDR3 bases are TGCGCCAGCAGCCCTCGGTCTCTAGGGGTAGAGACCCAGTACTTC. This sequence encodes CASSPRSLGVETQYF. The chain employs TRBV5-1 and TRBJ2-5, with D possibly being TRBD1 (5 bases). The germline CDR1 and CDR2 sequences are SGHRS and YFSETQ. This CDR3 region has 15 residues. V lost 4 bases and J lost 4, with 17 bases in between.

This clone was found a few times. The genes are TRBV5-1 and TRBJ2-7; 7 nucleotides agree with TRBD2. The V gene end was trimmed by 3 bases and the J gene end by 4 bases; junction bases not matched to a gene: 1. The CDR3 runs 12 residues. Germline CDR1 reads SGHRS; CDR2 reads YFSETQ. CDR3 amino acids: CASSWEGYEQYF. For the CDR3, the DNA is TGCGCCAGCAGCTGGGAGGGGTACGAGCAGTACTTC.

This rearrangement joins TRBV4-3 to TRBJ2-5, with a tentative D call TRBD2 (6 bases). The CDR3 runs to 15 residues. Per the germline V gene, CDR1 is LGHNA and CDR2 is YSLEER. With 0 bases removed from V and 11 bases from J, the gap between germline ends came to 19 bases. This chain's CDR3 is CASSQDSSGVREQYF. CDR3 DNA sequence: TGCGCCAGCAGCCAAGATTCGTCGGGGGTAAGGGAGCAGTACTTC.

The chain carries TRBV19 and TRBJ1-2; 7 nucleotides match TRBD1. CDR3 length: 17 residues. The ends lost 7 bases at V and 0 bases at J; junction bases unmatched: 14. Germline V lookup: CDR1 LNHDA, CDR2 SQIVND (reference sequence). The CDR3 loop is CASTRETGIQSNYGYTF. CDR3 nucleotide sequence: TGTGCCAGTACGCGAGAGACAGGGATACAGTCTAACTATGGCTACACCTTC.

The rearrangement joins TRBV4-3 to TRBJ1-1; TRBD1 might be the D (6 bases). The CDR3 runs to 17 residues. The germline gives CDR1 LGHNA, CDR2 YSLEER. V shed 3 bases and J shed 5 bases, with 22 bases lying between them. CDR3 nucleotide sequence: TGCGCCAGCAGCCAGATCATACAACAGGGCGTAGGGACTGAAGCTTTCTTT. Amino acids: CASSQIIQQGVGTEAFF.

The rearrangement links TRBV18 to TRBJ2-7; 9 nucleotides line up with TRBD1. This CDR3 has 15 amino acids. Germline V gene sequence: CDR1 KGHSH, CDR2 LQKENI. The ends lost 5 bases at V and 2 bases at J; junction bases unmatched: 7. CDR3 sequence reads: CASSSTGGLTYEQYF. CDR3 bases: TGTGCCAGCTCATCCACAGGGGGCCTCACCTACGAGCAGTACTTC.

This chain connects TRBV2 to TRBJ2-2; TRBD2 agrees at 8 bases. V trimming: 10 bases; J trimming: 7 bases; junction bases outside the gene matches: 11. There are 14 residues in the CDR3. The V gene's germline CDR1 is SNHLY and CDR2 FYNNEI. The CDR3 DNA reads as TGTGCCACTGCGGGACTAGTTCGTGACGGGGAGCTGTTTTTT. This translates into CATAGLVRDGELFF.

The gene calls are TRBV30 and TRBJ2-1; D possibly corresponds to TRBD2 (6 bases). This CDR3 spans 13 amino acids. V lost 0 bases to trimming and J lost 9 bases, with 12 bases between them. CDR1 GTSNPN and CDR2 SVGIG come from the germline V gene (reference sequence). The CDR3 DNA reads TGTGCCTGGAGTGTACACGGGGGTGGTGAGCAGTTCTTC. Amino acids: CAWSVHGGGEQFF.

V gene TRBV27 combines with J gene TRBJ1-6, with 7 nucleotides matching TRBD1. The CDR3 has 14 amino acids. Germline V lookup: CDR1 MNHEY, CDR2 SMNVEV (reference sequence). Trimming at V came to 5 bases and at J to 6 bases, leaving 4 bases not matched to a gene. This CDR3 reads CASSKGQINSPLHF. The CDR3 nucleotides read TGTGCCAGCAGTAAGGGACAGATTAATTCACCCCTCCACTTT.

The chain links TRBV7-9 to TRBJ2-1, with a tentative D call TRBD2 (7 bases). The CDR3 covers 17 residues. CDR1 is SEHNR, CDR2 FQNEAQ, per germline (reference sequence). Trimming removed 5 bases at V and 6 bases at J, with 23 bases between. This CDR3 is CASSLTWGGRKLNEQFF. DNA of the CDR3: TGTGCCAGCAGCCTCACCTGGGGGGGCAGAAAACTCAATGAGCAGTTCTTC.

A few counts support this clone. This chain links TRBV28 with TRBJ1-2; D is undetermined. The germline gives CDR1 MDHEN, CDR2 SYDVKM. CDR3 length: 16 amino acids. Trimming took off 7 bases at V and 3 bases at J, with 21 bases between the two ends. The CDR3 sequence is CASTVERPAFYYGYTF. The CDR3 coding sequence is TGTGCCAGCACGGTCGAGCGACCCGCTTTCTACTATGGCTACACCTTC.

The DNA for the CDR3 is TGCGCCAGCAGCTTGAGGGGGACCTCAACTGAAGCTTTCTTT. Translated, it gives CASSLRGTSTEAFF. The gene calls are TRBV5-1 and TRBJ1-1; D is possibly TRBD1 (6 bases). This CDR3 contains 14 residues. V shed 1 base and J shed 5 bases, with 12 bases lying between them. Germline CDR1 and CDR2: SGHRS and YFSETQ.

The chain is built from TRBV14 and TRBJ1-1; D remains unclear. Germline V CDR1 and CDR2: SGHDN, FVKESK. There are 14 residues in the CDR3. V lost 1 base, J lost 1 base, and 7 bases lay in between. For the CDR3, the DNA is TGTGCCAGCAGCCAAGTCGGCGGGAACACTGAAGCTTTCTTT. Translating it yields CASSQVGGNTEAFF.

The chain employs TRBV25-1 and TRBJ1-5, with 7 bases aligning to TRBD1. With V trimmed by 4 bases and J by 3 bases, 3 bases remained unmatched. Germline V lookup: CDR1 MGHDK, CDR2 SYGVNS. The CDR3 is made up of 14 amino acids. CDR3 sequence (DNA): TGTGCCAGCAGTGGGGGACAGAACAATCAGCCCCAGCATTTT. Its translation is CASSGGQNNQPQHF.

The CDR3 DNA reads as TGCAGCGTCGACTCGAAAGGCCGCGAGACCCAGTACTTC. This sequence encodes CSVDSKGRETQYF. J is TRBJ2-5 and V is TRBV29-1; D not resolved. From germline, CDR1 is SQVTM and CDR2 ANQGSEA. The CDR3 sequence is 13 residues long. V was cut by 6 bases and J by 5 bases, with 16 bases left in between.

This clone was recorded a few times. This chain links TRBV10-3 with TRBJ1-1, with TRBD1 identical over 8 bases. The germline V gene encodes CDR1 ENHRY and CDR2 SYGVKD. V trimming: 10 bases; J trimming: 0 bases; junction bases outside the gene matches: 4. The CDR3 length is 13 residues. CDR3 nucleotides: TGTGCCACCGGGGACAGGTTGAACACTGAAGCTTTCTTT. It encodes CATGDRLNTEAFF.

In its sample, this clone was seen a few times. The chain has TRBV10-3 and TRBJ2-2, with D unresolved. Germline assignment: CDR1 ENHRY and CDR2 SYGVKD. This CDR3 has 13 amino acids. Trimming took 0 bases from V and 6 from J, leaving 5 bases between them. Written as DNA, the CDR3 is TGTGCCATCAGTGAGTCTTCGGCCGGGGAGCTGTTTTTT. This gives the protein CAISESSAGELFF.

Here the CDR3 DNA reads TGCGCCAGCAGCCAATTCTGGCAGGGGGCATTCTACGAGCAGTACTTC. Translated: CASSQFWQGAFYEQYF. J is TRBJ2-7 and V is TRBV4-3; 8 bases line up with TRBD1. CDR1 is LGHNA, CDR2 YSLEER, per germline. With V trimmed by 2 bases and J by 3 bases, 9 bases remained unmatched. This CDR3 has 16 residues.

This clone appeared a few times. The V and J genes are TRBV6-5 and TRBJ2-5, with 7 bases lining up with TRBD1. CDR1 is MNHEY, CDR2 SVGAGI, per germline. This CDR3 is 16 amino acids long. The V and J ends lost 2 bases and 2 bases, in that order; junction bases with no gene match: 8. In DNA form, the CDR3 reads TGTGCCAGCAGTTACAGAACCCGGGACAGACAAGAGACCCAGTACTTC. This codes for CASSYRTRDRQETQYF.